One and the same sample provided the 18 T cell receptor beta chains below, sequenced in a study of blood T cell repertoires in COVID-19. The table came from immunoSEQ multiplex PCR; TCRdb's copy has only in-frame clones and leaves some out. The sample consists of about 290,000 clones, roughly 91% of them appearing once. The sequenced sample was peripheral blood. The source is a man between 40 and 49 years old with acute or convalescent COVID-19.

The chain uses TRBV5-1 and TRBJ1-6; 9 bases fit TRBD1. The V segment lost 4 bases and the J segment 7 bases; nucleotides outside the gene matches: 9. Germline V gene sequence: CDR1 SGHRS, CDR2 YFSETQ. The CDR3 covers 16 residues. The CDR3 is CASSPSGQGPNSPLHF. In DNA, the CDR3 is TGCGCCAGCAGCCCTTCTGGACAGGGGCCAAATTCACCCCTCCACTTT.

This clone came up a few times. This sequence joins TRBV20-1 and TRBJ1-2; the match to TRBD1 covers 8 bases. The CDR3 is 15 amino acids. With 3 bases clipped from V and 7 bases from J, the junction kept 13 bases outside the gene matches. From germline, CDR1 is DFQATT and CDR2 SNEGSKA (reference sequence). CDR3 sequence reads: CSASKRGSQGAGYTF. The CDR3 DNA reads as TGCAGTGCTAGTAAGAGGGGCTCCCAGGGGGCTGGCTACACCTTC.

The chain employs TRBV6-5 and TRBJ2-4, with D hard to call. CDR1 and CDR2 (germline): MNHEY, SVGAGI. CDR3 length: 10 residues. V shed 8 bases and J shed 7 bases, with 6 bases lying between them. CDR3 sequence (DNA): TGTGCCAGCGCTAGGAACATTCAGTACTTC. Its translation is CASARNIQYF.

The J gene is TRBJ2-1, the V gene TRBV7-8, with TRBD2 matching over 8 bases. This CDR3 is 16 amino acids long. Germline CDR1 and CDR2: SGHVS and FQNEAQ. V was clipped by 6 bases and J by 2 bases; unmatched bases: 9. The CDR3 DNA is TGTGCCAGCAGTTCTAACGCGGGGGGAGCCTACAATGAGCAGTTCTTC. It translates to CASSSNAGGAYNEQFF.

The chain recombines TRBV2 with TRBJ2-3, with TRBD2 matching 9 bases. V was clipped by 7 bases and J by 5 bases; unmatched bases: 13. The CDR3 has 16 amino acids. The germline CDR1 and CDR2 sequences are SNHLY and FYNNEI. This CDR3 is CASTFRGGALGDTQYF. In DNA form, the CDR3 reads TGTGCCAGCACCTTTCGCGGGGGGGCCTTGGGAGATACGCAGTATTTT.

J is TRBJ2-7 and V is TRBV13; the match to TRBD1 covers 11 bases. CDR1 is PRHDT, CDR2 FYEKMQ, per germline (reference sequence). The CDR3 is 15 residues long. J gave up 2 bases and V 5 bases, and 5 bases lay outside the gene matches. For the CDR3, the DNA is TGTGCCAGCAGCGCACCGGGACAGGGGGCCTACGAGCAGTACTTC. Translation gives CASSAPGQGAYEQYF.

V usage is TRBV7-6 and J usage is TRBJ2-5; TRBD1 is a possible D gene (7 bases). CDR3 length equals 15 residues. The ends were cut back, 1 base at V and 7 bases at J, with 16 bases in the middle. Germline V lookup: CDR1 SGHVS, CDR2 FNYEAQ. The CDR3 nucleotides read TGTGCCAGCAGCTTAGATAGACAGGGACTGGGGACCCAGTACTTC. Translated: CASSLDRQGLGTQYF.

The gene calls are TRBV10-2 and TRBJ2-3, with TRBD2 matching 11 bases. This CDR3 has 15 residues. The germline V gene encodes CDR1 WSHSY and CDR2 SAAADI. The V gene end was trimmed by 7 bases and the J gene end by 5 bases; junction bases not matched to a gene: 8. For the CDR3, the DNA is TGCGCCAGCAAAGTAGCGGGGGGGCTTATAGATACGCAGTATTTT. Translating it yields CASKVAGGLIDTQYF.

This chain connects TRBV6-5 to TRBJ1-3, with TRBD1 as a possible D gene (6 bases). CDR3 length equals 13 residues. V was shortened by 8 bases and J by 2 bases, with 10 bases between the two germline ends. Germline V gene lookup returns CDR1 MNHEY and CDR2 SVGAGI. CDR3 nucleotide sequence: TGTGCCAGCGTGGACAGAGCTGGAAACACCATATATTTT. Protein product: CASVDRAGNTIYF.

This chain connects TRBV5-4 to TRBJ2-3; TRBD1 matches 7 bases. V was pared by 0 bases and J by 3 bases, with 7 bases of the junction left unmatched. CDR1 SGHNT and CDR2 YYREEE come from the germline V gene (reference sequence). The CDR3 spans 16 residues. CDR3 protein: CASSLGIGTVTDTQYF. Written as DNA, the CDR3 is TGTGCCAGCAGCTTGGGTATTGGGACAGTAACAGATACGCAGTATTTT.

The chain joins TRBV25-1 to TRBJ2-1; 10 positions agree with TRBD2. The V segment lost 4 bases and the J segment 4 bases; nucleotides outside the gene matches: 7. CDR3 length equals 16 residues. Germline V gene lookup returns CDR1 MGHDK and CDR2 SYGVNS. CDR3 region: CASSASSGGPYNEQFF. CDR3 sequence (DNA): TGTGCCAGCAGTGCTTCTAGCGGGGGCCCTTACAATGAGCAGTTCTTC.

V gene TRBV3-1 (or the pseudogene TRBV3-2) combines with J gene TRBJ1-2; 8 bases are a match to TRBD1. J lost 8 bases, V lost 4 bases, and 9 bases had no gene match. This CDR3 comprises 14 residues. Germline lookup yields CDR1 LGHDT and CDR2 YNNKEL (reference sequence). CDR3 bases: TGTGCCAGCAGCCTATGGCAGGGGGCTGGAGGCTACACCTTC. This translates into CASSLWQGAGGYTF.

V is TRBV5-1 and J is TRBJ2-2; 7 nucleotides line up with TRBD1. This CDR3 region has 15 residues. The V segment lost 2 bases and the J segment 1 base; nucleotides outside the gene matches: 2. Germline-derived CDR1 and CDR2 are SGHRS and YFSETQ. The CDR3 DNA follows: TGCGCCAGCAGCTTCCGGACAGGGAACACCGGGGAGCTGTTTTTT. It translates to CASSFRTGNTGELFF. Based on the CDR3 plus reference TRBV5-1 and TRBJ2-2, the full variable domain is KAGVTQTPRYLIKTRGQQVTLSCSPISGHRSVSWYQQTPGQGLQFLFEYFSETQRNKGNFPGRFSGRQFSNSRSEMNVSTLELGDSALYLCASSFRTGNTGELFFGEGSRLTVL.

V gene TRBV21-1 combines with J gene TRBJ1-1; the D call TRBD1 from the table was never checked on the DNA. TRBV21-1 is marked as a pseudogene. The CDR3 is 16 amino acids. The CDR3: CASSKFSRVAGNEAFF. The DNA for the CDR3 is TGTGCCAGCAGCAAGTTCTCTCGGGTGGCAGGGAACGAAGCTTTCTTT.

In DNA, the CDR3 is TGTGCCAGCAGTTACGACCGGACTCAGGCGGGCGAGCAGTACTTC. Residues: CASSYDRTQAGEQYF. The chain uses TRBV6-2 or TRBV6-3 and TRBJ2-7; tentatively, D is TRBD2 (5 bases). CDR3 length: 15 amino acids. The V end was cut by 2 bases, the J end by 6 bases, with 17 bases between. Germline loops: CDR1 MNHEY, CDR2 SVGEGT.

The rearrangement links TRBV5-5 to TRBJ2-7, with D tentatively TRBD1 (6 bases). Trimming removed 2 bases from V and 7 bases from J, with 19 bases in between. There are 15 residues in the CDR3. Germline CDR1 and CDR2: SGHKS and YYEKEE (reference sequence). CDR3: CASSFSIRGSREQYF. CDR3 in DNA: TGTGCCAGCAGCTTCTCTATCAGGGGCTCTCGTGAGCAGTACTTC.

CDR3 protein: CASSPTQGVTTEAFF. The CDR3 nucleotides read TGTGCCAGCTCACCTACACAGGGGGTGACCACTGAAGCTTTCTTT. The chain carries TRBV18 and TRBJ1-1; 8 bases are shared with TRBD1. The CDR3 has 15 residues. Trimming took 3 bases from V and 4 from J; bases not matched to a gene: 7. CDR1 and CDR2 from the germline V gene are KGHSH and LQKENI. Looking up the rest from reference TRBV18 and TRBJ1-1 gives the full variable domain: NAGVMQNPRHLVRRRGQEARLRCSPMKGHSHVYWYRQLPEEGLKFMVYLQKENIIDESGMPKERFSAEFPKEGPSILRIQQVVRGDSAAYFCASSPTQGVTTEAFFGQGTRLTVV.

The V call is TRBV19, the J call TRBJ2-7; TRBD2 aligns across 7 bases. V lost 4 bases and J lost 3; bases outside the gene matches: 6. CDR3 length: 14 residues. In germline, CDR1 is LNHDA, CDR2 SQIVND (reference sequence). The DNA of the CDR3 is TGTGCCAGTAGTACACTCGGGACTAACTACGAGCAGTACTTC. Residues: CASSTLGTNYEQYF.